What follows is one TCR beta chain and its context. As yet, its antigen is unknown. Patients with Susac syndrome fulfilled recently defined diagnostic criteria for definite or probable disease. TEMRA cells were FACS-enriched, with CD8+ and CD4+ T cells isolated negatively. The record originates from a study of CD8 T cells in Susac syndrome. Study findings and constraints: Clonal expansion was not observed in the Susac syndrome CD4+ T cell repertoires.

V lost 0 bases and J 0 bases, leaving 9 bases between the germline ends. This CDR3 has 15 residues. The germline V gene encodes CDR1 DFQATT and CDR2 SNEGSKA (reference sequence). Random hexamers were used to reverse transcribe roughly 0.45 to 1 ug of RNA. Amplification of TCR beta CDR3 by immunoSEQ multiplex PCR spanned 54 Vbeta and 13 Jbeta. TCRdb reprocessed the immunoSEQ multiplex PCR reads with MiXCR, giving one entry per CDR3 protein. The sample comprises 95,000 to 150,000 distinct CDR3 sequences, 96% of which are singletons, and about 0.13% rests with the top ten. The receptor was derived from a human donor with Susac syndrome. The rearrangement uses TRBV20-1 and TRBJ2-1; D ambiguous. The sequencing sample was made of CD4+ T cells from PBMCs. The CDR3: CSARDPSGSYNEQFF. The CDR3 DNA is TGCAGTGCTAGAGACCCTTCGGGCTCCTACAATGAGCAGTTCTTC.